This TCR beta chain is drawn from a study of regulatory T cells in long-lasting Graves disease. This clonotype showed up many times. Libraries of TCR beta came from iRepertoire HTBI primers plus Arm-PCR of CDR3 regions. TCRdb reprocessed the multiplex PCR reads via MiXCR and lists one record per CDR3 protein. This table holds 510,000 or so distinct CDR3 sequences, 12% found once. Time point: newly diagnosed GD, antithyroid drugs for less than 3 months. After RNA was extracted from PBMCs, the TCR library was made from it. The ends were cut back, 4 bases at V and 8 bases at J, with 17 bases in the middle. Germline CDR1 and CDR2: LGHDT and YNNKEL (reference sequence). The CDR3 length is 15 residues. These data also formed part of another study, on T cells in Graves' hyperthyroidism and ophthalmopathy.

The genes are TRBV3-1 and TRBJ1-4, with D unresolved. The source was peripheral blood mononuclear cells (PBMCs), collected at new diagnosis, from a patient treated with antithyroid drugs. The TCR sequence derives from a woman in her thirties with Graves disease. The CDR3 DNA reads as TGTGCCAGCAGCCCAGAGGCAATCCTCAGCGAAAAACTGTTTTTT. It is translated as CASSPEAILSEKLFF.